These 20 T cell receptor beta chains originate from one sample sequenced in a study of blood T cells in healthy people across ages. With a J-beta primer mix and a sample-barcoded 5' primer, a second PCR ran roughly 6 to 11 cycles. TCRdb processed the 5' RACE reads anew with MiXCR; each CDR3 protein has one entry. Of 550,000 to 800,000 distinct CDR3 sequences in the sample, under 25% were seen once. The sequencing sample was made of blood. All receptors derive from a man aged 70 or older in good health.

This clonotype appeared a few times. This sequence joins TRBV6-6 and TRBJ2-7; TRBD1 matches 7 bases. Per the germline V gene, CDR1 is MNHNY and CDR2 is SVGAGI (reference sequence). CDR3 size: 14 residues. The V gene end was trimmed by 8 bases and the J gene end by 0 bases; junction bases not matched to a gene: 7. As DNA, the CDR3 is TGTGCCAGCGTCGCCACAGGGGCCTCCTACGAGCAGTACTTC. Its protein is CASVATGASYEQYF.

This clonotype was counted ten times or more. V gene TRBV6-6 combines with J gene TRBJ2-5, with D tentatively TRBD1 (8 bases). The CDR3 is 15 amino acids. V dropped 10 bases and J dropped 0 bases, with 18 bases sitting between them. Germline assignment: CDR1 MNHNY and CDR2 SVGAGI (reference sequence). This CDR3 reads CATTGGGMYQETQYF. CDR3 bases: TGTGCCACAACAGGGGGAGGGATGTACCAAGAGACCCAGTACTTC.

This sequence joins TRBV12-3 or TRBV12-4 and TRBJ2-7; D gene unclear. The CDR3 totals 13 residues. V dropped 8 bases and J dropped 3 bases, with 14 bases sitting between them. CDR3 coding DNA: TGTGCCAGCGGCTTCGGGTCGGACTACGAGCAGTACTTC. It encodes CASGFGSDYEQYF.

CDR3 loop: CASSLEGAGGTDTQYF. As DNA, the CDR3 is TGCGCCAGCAGCTTGGAGGGCGCGGGAGGCACAGATACGCAGTATTTT. The J gene is TRBJ2-3, the V gene TRBV5-1; TRBD2 aligns across 7 bases. Looked up from germline, CDR1 is SGHRS and CDR2 is YFSETQ. V was pared by 0 bases and J by 1 base, with 5 bases of the junction left unmatched. The CDR3 loop spans 16 amino acids.

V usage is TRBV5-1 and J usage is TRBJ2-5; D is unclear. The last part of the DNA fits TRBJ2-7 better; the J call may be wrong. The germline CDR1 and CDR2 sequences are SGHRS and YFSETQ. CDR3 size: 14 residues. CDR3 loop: CASSSTPSSYEQYF. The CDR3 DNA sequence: TGCGCCAGCAGCTCAACCCCTAGCTCCTACGAGCAGTACTTC.

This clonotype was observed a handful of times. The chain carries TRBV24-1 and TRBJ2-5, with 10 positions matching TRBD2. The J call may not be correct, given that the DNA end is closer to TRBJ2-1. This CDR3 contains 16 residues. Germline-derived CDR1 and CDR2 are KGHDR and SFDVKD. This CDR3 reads CATSDSASGSINEQFF. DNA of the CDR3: TGTGCCACCAGTGATTCCGCTAGCGGGAGCATCAATGAGCAGTTCTTC.

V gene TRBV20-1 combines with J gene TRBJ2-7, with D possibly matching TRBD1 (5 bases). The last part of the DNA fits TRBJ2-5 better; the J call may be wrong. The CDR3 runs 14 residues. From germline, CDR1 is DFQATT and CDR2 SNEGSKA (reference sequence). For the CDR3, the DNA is TGCAGTGCTAGGAACTTAAGGGGCCAAGAGACCCAGTACTTC. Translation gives CSARNLRGQETQYF.

CDR3 nucleotide sequence: TGCAGCGTTGAAGATATTCGCGGGAGGGGGGAGACCCAGTACTTC. Its translation is CSVEDIRGRGETQYF. V is TRBV29-1 and J is TRBJ2-1; 9 bases are a match to TRBD2. The DNA end lines up better with TRBJ2-5; the J call may be wrong. The CDR3 has 15 residues. Per the germline V gene, CDR1 is SQVTM and CDR2 is ANQGSEA.

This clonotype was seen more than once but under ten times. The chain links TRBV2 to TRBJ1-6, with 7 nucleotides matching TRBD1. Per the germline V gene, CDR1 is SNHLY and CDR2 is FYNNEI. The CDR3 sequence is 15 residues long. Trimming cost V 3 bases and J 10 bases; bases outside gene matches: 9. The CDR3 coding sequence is TGTGCCAGCAGTGACCCCGACCAGGGGGGCTCACCCCTCCACTTT. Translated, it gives CASSDPDQGGSPLHF.

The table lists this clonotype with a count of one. CDR3 bases: TGTGCCAGCCGCGGGACAAAACAAGAGACCCAGTACTTC. Translated, it gives CASRGTKQETQYF. The V and J genes are TRBV2 and TRBJ2-5; tentatively, D is TRBD1 or TRBD2 (6 bases each). This CDR3 has 13 residues. V lost 8 bases and J lost 2, with 12 bases in between. CDR1 and CDR2 from the germline V gene are SNHLY and FYNNEI.

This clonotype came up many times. CDR3 sequence (DNA): TGTGCCAGCAGTCCCGGGACAGGGCGAACTGAAGCTTTCTTT. Protein: CASSPGTGRTEAFF. The chain has TRBV7-2 and TRBJ1-1; 9 bases are a match to TRBD1. There are 14 residues in the CDR3. V shed 6 bases, J shed 5 bases, and the junction held 7 bases outside the gene matches. The germline V gene encodes CDR1 SGHTA and CDR2 FQGNSA.

Here the CDR3 DNA reads TGTGCCAGCAGCCAAGACCCGCTAGCGGAGTTATACAATGAGCAGTTCTTC. Protein: CASSQDPLAELYNEQFF. V gene TRBV4-2 combines with J gene TRBJ2-1; 7 bases agree with TRBD2. CDR1 is LGHNA and CDR2 is YNFKEQ in the germline V gene. V trimming: 0 bases; J trimming: 4 bases; junction bases outside the gene matches: 9. The CDR3 covers 17 residues.

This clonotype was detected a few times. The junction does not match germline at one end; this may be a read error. CDR3 protein: CASSFGTGNEQYF. CDR3 in DNA: TGTGCTAGCAGCTTTGGGACAGGGAACGAGCAGTACTTC. This chain joins TRBV7-7 and TRBJ2-7; 9 bases agree with TRBD1. This CDR3 has 13 amino acids. Germline V gene data show CDR1 as SSHAT and CDR2 as FNYEAQ (reference sequence).

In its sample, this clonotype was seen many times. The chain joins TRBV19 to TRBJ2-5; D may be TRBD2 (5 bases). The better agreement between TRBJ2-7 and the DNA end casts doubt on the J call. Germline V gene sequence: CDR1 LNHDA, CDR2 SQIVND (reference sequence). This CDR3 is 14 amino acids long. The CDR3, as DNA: TGTGCCAGTAGTATAGCGGGGTACACCTACGAGCAGTACTTC. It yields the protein CASSIAGYTYEQYF.

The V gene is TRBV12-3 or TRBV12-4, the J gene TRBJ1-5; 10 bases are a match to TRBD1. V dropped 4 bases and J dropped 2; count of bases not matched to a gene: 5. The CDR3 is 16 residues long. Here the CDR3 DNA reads TGTGCCAGCAGTTCAACGACAGGGGGCGGCAATCAGCCCCAGCATTTT. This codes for CASSSTTGGGNQPQHF.

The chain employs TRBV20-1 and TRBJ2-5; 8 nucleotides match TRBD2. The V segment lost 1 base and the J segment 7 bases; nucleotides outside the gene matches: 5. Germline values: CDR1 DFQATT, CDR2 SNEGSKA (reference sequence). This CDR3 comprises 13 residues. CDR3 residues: CSARGTSTTTQYF. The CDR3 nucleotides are TGCAGTGCTAGAGGGACTAGCACGACGACCCAGTACTTC.

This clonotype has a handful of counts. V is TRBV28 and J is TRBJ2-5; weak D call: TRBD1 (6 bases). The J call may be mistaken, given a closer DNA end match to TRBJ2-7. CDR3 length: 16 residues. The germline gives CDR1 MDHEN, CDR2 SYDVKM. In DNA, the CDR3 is TGTGCCAGCAGTCTCCCTGGGGGACAAGGAGTCCACGAGCAGTACTTC. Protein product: CASSLPGGQGVHEQYF.

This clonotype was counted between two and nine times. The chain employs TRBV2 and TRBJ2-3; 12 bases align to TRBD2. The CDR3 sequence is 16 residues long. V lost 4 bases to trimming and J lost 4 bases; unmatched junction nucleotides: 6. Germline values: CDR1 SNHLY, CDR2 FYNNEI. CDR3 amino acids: CASSGPSGRAPDTQYF. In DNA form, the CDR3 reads TGTGCCAGCAGTGGACCTAGCGGGAGGGCCCCAGATACGCAGTATTTT.

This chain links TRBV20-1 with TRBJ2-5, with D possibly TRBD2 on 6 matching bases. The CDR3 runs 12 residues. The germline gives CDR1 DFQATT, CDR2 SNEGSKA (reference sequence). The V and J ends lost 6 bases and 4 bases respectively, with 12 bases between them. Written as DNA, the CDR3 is TGCAGTGCGCCCTCAGCGGGAGAGACCCAGTACTTC. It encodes CSAPSAGETQYF.

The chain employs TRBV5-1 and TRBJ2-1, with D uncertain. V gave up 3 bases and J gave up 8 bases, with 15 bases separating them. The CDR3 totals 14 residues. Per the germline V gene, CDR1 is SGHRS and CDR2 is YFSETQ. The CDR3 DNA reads TGCGCCAGCAGCTCCGGAGCTGGGATAGATGAGCAGTTCTTC. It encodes CASSSGAGIDEQFF.